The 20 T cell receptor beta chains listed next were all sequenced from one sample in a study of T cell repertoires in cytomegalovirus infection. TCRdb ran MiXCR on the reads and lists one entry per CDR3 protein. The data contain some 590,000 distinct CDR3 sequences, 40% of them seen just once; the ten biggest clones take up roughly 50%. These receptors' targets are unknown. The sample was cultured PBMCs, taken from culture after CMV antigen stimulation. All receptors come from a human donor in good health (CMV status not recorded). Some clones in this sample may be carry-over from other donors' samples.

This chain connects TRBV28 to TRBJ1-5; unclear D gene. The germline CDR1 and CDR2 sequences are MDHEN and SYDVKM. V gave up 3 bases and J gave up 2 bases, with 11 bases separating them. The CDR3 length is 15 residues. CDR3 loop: CASSFLRAGNQPQHF. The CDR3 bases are TGTGCCAGCAGTTTCCTTAGGGCTGGCAATCAGCCCCAGCATTTT.

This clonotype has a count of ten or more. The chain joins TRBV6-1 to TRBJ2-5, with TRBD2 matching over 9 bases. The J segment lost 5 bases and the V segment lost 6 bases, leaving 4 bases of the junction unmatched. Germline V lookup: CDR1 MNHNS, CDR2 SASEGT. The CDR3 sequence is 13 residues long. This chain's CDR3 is CASSASGGETQYF. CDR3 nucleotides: TGTGCCAGCAGCGCCAGCGGGGGGGAGACCCAGTACTTC.

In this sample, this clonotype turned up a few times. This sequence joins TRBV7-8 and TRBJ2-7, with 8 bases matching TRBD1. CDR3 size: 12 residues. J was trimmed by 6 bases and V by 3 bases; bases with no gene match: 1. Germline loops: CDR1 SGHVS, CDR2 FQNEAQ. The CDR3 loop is CASSFGTGEQYF. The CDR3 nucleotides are TGTGCCAGCAGCTTCGGGACAGGCGAGCAGTACTTC.

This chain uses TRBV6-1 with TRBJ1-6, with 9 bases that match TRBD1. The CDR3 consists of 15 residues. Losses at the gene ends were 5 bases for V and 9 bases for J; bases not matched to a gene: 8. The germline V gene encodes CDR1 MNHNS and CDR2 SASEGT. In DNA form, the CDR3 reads TGTGCCAGCAGTCTGGTCCGGGACAGGGTTTCACCCCTCCACTTT. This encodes CASSLVRDRVSPLHF.

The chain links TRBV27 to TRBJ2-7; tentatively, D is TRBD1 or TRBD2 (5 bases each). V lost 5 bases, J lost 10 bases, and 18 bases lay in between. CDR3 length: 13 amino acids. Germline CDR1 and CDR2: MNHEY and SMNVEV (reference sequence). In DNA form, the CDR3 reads TGTGCCAGCAGTCTCACCGGGACGGGCAACCAGTACTTC. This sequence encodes CASSLTGTGNQYF.

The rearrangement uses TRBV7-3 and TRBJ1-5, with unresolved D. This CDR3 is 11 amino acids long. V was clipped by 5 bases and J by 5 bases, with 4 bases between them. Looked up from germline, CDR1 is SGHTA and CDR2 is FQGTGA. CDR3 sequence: CASSSYQPQHF. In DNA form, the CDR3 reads TGTGCCAGCAGCAGCTATCAGCCCCAGCATTTT. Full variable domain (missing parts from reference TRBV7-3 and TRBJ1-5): GAGVSQTPSNKVTEKGKYVELRCDPISGHTALYWYRQSLGQGPEFLIYFQGTGAADDSGLPNDRFFAVRPEGSVSTLKIQRTERGDSAVYLCASSSYQPQHFGDGTRLSIL.

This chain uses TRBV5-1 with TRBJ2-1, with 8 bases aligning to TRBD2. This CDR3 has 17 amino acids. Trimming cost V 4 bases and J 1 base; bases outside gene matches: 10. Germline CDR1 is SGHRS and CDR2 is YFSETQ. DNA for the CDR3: TGCGCCAGCAGCCTAGTCGGGGGGGAATTTTCCTACAATGAGCAGTTCTTC. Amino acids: CASSLVGGEFSYNEQFF.

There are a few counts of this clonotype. The CDR3 sequence: CASSATSGREGHEQYF. The DNA for the CDR3 is TGTGCCAGCAGTGCAACTAGCGGGAGGGAGGGCCACGAGCAGTACTTC. The V and J genes are TRBV12-3 or TRBV12-4 and TRBJ2-7; 13 nucleotides match TRBD2. This CDR3 is 16 amino acids long. The V and J ends lost 5 bases and 5 bases, in that order; junction bases with no gene match: 9.

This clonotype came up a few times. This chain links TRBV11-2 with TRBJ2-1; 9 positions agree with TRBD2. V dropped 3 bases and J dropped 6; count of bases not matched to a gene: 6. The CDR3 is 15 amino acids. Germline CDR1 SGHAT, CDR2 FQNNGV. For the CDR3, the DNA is TGTGCCAGCAGCTTCTTTAGCGGGAGTGGCAATGAGCAGTTCTTC. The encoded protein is CASSFFSGSGNEQFF.

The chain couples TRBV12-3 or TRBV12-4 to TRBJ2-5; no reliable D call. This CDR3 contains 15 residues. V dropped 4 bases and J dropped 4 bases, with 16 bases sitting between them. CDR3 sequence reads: CASSSSGAIVETQYF. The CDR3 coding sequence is TGTGCCAGCAGTTCCTCGGGCGCGATAGTAGAGACCCAGTACTTC.

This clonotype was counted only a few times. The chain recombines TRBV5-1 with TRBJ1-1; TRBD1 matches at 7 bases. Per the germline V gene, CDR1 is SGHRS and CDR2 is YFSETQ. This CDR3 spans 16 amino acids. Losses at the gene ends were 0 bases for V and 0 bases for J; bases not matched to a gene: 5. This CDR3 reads CASSLEAGGMNTEAFF. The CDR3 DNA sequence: TGCGCCAGCAGCTTGGAGGCAGGGGGAATGAACACTGAAGCTTTCTTT.

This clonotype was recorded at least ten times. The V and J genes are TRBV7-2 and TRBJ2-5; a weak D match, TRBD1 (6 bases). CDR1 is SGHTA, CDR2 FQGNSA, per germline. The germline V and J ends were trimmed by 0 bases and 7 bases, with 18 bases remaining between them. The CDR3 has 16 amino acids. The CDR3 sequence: CASSLAGATIVGTQYF. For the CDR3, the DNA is TGTGCCAGCAGCTTAGCGGGGGCAACCATAGTTGGGACCCAGTACTTC.

In nucleotides, the CDR3 is TGTGCCAGCAGCCTTGAGCTACCAGGCTATTACGGCTACACCTTC. Translating it yields CASSLELPGYYGYTF. The J gene is TRBJ1-2, the V gene TRBV5-6; D gene uncertain. V lost 4 bases, J lost 8 bases, and 21 bases lay in between. From germline, CDR1 is SGHDT and CDR2 YYEEEE. The CDR3 covers 15 residues.

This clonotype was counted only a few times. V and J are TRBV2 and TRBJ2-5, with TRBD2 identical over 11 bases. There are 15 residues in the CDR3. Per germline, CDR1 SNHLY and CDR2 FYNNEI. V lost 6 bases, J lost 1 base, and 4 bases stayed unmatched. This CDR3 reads CASRTSGGPQETQYF. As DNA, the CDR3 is TGTGCCAGCAGAACTAGCGGGGGACCCCAAGAGACCCAGTACTTC.

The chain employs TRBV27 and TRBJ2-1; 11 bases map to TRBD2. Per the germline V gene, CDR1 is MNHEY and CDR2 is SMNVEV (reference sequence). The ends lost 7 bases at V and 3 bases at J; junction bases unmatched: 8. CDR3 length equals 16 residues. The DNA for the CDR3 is TGTGCCAGCACTTCCGGGACTAGCGGCCTCTACAATGAGCAGTTCTTC. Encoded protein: CASTSGTSGLYNEQFF.

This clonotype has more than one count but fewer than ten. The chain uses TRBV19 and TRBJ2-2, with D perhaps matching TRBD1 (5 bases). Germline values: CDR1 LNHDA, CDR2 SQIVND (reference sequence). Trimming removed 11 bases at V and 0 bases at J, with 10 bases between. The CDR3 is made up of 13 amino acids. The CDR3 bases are TGTGCCTCTGGGGCTGCGAACACCGGGGAGCTGTTTTTT. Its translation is CASGAANTGELFF. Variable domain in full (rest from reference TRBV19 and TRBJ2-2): DGGITQSPKYLFRKEGQNVTLSCEQNLNHDAMYWYRQDPGQGLRLIYYSQIVNDFQKGDIAEGYSVSREKKESFPLTVTSAQKNPTAFYLCASGAANTGELFFGEGSRLTVL.

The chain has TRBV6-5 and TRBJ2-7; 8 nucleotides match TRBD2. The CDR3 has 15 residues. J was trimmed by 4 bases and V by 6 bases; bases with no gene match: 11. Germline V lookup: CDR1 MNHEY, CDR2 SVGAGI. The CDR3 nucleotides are TGTGCCAGCAGCGAACGACTAGCGCGGGGGTACGAGCAGTACTTC. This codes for CASSERLARGYEQYF.

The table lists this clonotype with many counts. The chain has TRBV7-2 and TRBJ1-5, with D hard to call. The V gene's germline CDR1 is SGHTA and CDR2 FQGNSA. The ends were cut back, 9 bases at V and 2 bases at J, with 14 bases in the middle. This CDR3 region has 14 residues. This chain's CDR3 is CARGPPGCNQPQHF. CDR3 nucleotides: TGTGCCAGGGGTCCCCCTGGGTGCAATCAGCCCCAGCATTTT.

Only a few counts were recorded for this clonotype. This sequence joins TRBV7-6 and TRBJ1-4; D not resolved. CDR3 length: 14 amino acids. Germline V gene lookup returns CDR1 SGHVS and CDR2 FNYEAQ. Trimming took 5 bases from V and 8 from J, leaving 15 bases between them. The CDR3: CASSLIRAEEKLFF. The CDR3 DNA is TGTGCCAGCAGCCTAATTCGGGCCGAGGAAAAACTGTTTTTT.

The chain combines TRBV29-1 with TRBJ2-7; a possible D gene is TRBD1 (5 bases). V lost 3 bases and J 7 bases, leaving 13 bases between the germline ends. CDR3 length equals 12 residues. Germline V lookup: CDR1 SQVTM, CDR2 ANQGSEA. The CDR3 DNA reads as TGCAGCGTTGAGTTGTTCCCAGGGGAGCAGTACTTC. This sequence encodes CSVELFPGEQYF.